This is a list of T cell receptor beta chains from one sample in a study of sequential checkpoint blockade in melanoma. Measured with immunoSEQ multiplex PCR; TCRdb has only the in-frame clones, and not every one. Of 5,500 to 6,500 clones listed, 70% to 90% are singletons. Sequencing used CD8+ T cells sorted from blood (inferred from file names), obtained from a patient given nivolumab and ipilimumab in sequence. The receptors shown here come from a human donor with melanoma. Both conserved end residues are part of each CDR3. D genes are given only for firm matches. Some rows have no size entry. The others give once, few or many, or a class for an expanded clone.

clone_size	d_call	v_call	j_call	cdr3_nt	cdr3_aa
NA	TRBD1	TRBV6-5	TRBJ2-7	TGTGCCAGCAGTTCCGGGACAGGGAGGTACGAGCAGTACTTC	CASSSGTGRYEQYF
NA	NA	TRBV4-1	TRBJ2-1	TGCGCCAGCAGCCAATTGATGAGTGAGCAGTTCTTC	CASSQLMSEQFF
NA	TRBD1	TRBV28	TRBJ2-5	TGTGCCAGCAGTTTTCACCAAACAGGGGGTAGGGAGACCCAGTACTTC	CASSFHQTGGRETQYF
NA	NA	TRBV10-3	TRBJ1-3	TGTGCCATCAGTGACACGCAGAACTCTGGAAACACCATATATTTT	CAISDTQNSGNTIYF
NA	TRBD2	TRBV27	TRBJ2-1	TGTGCCAGCGCCTGGACTAGCGGGAGAAGGGATGAGCAGTTCTTC	CASAWTSGRRDEQFF
once	NA	TRBV7-6	TRBJ2-2	TGTGCCAGCAGCCAGACGAACACCGGGGAGCTGTTTTTT	CASSQTNTGELFF
NA	NA	TRBV28	TRBJ2-1	TGTGCCAGCAGTTTATTCCGGGTCAGCCTGGACAATGAGCAGTTCTTC	CASSLFRVSLDNEQFF
few	NA	TRBV5-4	TRBJ2-7	TGCGCCAGCAGCCAGGGCGGGACTGCTACCTACGAGCAGTACTTC	CASSQGGTATYEQYF
NA	NA	TRBV27	TRBJ2-5	TGTGCCAGCAGCCGACAGACCCAAGAGACCCAGTACTTC	CASSRQTQETQYF
NA	NA	TRBV9	TRBJ1-2	TGTGCCAGCAGCGTAGTGGCTTCATATGGCTACACCTTC	CASSVVASYGYTF
NA	NA	TRBV27	TRBJ2-1	TGTGCCAGCAGTTTTCACGGCAATGAGCAGTTCTTC	CASSFHGNEQFF
NA	TRBD1	TRBV7-9	TRBJ2-7	TGTGCCAGCAGCCGTCCGGGACAGGGGTACGAGCAGTACTTC	CASSRPGQGYEQYF
once	TRBD2	TRBV11-2	TRBJ2-7	TGTGCCAGCAGCCCCGGGACTAGCGGGATCTTTGCCTACGAGCAGTACTTC	CASSPGTSGIFAYEQYF
NA	TRBD2	TRBV11-2	TRBJ2-1	TGTGCCAGCAGCCGAACTAGCGGGAATCAGTACAATGAGCAGTTCTTC	CASSRTSGNQYNEQFF
once	TRBD2	TRBV7-9	TRBJ2-3	TGTGCCAGCAGCTTAACGGCCCTGCCTAGCGGGGCAGATACGCAGTATTTT	CASSLTALPSGADTQYF
NA	NA	TRBV27	TRBJ2-5	TGTGCCAGCAGTCCCATGTCGTCTTCAGGGGAAGAGACCCAGTACTTC	CASSPMSSSGEETQYF
NA	TRBD1	TRBV28	TRBJ1-6	TGTGCCAGCAGTCACGGGACAGGGTTTGGCAATTCACCCCTCCACTTT	CASSHGTGFGNSPLHF
NA	NA	TRBV5-1	TRBJ2-7	TGCGCCAGCAGCTCGGGTCCCTACGAGCAGTACTTC	CASSSGPYEQYF
NA	NA	TRBV9	TRBJ1-1	TGTGCCAGCAGCGTAGGATCAGGGTTGTTGAACACTGAAGCTTTCTTT	CASSVGSGLLNTEAFF
few	TRBD2	TRBV5-3	TRBJ2-1	TGTGCCAGAAGCCGATCCACGGGACCTTTTGCGGGAGTACTCTACAATGAGCAGTTCTTC	CARSRSTGPFAGVLYNEQFF
NA	TRBD1	TRBV28	TRBJ1-5	TGTGCCAGCAGTTGGACAGGGGGCAGTCAGCCCCAGCATTTT	CASSWTGGSQPQHF
few	NA	TRBV6-1	TRBJ1-1	TGTGCCAGCAGGCCGGGGGTGGGCACTGAAGCTTTCTTT	CASRPGVGTEAFF
NA	NA	TRBV11-3	TRBJ2-7	TGTGCCAGCAGCTTAGGTCCGTCCTACGAGCAGTACTTC	CASSLGPSYEQYF
NA	TRBD2	TRBV7-9	TRBJ2-7	TGTGCCAGCAGCCGGACTAGCGGGAGATACGAGCAGTACTTC	CASSRTSGRYEQYF
NA	NA	TRBV19	TRBJ2-2	TGTGCCAGTAGTATACAGCGAGTATTTAACACCGGGGAGCTGTTTTTT	CASSIQRVFNTGELFF
NA	TRBD1	TRBV28	TRBJ2-7	TGTGCCAGCAGTCAGTACAGGGGTTCCTACGAGCAGTACTTC	CASSQYRGSYEQYF
NA	NA	TRBV6-4	TRBJ2-1	TGTGCCAGCAGTGAAGGGGCGGCCACTGAGCAGTTCTTC	CASSEGAATEQFF
NA	NA	TRBV27	TRBJ2-1	TGTGCCAGCAGGGGGGGGGCTAGCGGATACAATGAGCAGTTCTTC	CASRGGASGYNEQFF
NA	NA	TRBV7-8	TRBJ1-5	TGTGCCAGCAGCTCCCCGGCAGGGGACCTTAATCAGCCCCAGCATTTT	CASSSPAGDLNQPQHF
NA	NA	TRBV19	TRBJ1-6	TGTGCCAGTAGTCTGGACGGAGGAGGTAATTCACCCCTCCACTTT	CASSLDGGGNSPLHF
NA	TRBD1	TRBV7-9	TRBJ1-1	TGTGCCAGCAGCACTACGACAGGGGCCACTGAAGCTTTCTTT	CASSTTTGATEAFF
NA	TRBD1	TRBV11-2	TRBJ2-7	TGTGCCAGCAGCTTATTGGGACAGGAGCAGTACTTC	CASSLLGQEQYF
NA	TRBD1	TRBV19	TRBJ2-5	TGTGCCAGTAGTATCCCCCGACAGGGGGCCGGTAAGGAGACCCAGTACTTC	CASSIPRQGAGKETQYF
few	TRBD2	TRBV11-2	TRBJ2-7	TGTGCCAGCAGCCCGGGACTAGCGGGAGAGAACGAGCAGTACTTC	CASSPGLAGENEQYF
NA	NA	TRBV9	TRBJ2-7	TGTGCCAGCAGCTTGGCAGGCTCCTACGAGCAGTACTTC	CASSLAGSYEQYF
NA	TRBD1	TRBV4-1	TRBJ2-4	TGCGCCAGCAGTCAAGAGACGGACAGGGGGTGGGTCAAAAACATTCAGTACTTC	CASSQETDRGWVKNIQYF
NA	TRBD2	TRBV28	TRBJ2-7	TGTGCCAGCAGTTCCCCTCGGACTAGCGGGACATTCCTCTCCTACGAGCAGTACTTC	CASSSPRTSGTFLSYEQYF